This T cell receptor beta chain was recorded in a study of cytomegalovirus exposure and HLA in healthy donors. Overall study: Among about 179 million T cells, an earlier analysis found approximately 110 million unique TCR beta sequences.

PCR primers comprised 60 Vbeta and 13 Jbeta primers. Original data processing: About 11 million of the roughly 80 million unique TCR beta chains counted in a later analysis were shared. The repertoire was sequenced with immunoSEQ multiplex PCR; TCRdb's copy has only in-frame clones and lacks some. V and J calls and clone size are those listed in that table; D and trimming were worked out from the DNA. The sample has some 200,000 clones; around 73% are singletons. The V and J ends lost 2 bases and 3 bases, in that order; junction bases with no gene match: 5. Germline CDR1 reads SGHNT; CDR2 reads YYREEE (reference sequence). The CDR3 extends over 14 amino acids. About this clone itself: As yet, its antigen is unknown.

Study-wide results and caveats: Testing in vitro showed three CMV-associated chains specific for CMV antigens.

The source material was PBMCs. V gene TRBV5-4 combines with J gene TRBJ2-7; 7 bases line up with TRBD1. The TCR was taken from a woman under 40 in good health and CMV-seronegative. Here the CDR3 DNA reads TGTGCCAGCAGCTTTTTCAGGGGGAACTACGAGCAGTACTTC. It yields the protein CASSFFRGNYEQYF.